This entry is about one T cell receptor (beta chain). Its antigen remains unidentified. Method: immunoSEQ multiplex PCR; TCRdb's copy keeps in-frame clones and lacks some. Counted here are tens of thousands of clones, approximately 94% occurring once; the ten biggest clones make up 4.8%. V shed 5 bases, J shed 9 bases, and the junction held 7 bases outside the gene matches. The V gene's germline CDR1 is ENHRY and CDR2 SYGVKD. This CDR3 has 13 residues. Autoimmune disease history or systemic immunosuppression meant exclusion. This record belongs to a study of OX40 agonist ivuxolimab in advanced cancers. Regarding the study as a whole: Averaged across samples, CD8+ T cells carried more expanded clones than CD4+ did. With doses of 0.1 to 3.0 mg/kg, CD4+ and CD8+ blood T cells had undergone clonal expansion by week 6.

This sequence was found in an adult with an advanced solid tumor such as melanoma, head and neck, liver or kidney cancer. This chain joins TRBV10-3 and TRBJ2-1; 7 positions match TRBD2. The specimen comprised CD4+ or CD8+ T cells sorted from blood, sampled in a trial of the OX40 agonist ivuxolimab. This chain's CDR3 is CAISQAGVTEQFF. CDR3 coding DNA: TGTGCCATCAGTCAGGCGGGAGTAACTGAGCAGTTCTTC.